The next 22 T cell receptor beta chains were all read from a single sample in a study of cytomegalovirus exposure and HLA in healthy donors. Assay used: immunoSEQ multiplex PCR; TCRdb lists only in-frame clones, some missing. This sample has fewer than 150,000 clones; 85% to 90% occur once, and the top ten carry roughly 7.7%. Sample: PBMCs. These receptor sequences come from a woman under 30 in good health and CMV-seropositive.

The V and J genes are TRBV2 and TRBJ1-2; D gene ambiguous. This CDR3 has 13 amino acids. V lost 10 bases and J 4 bases, leaving 16 bases between the germline ends. Looked up from germline, CDR1 is SNHLY and CDR2 is FYNNEI. CDR3 residues: CATTYHEGYGYTF. CDR3 DNA: TGTGCCACCACTTACCATGAGGGCTATGGCTACACCTTC.

The chain combines TRBV7-8 with TRBJ1-1; a possible D gene is TRBD1 (6 bases). Per germline, CDR1 SGHVS and CDR2 FQNEAQ. This CDR3 spans 12 amino acids. Trimming stripped 3 bases from V and 5 bases from J, with 7 bases between. The CDR3 DNA is TGTGCCAGCAGCTTCGACAGGACTGAAGCTTTCTTT. Protein product: CASSFDRTEAFF.

This chain uses TRBV28 with TRBJ2-2, with TRBD2 identical over 7 bases. V was pared by 5 bases and J by 1 base, with 7 bases of the junction left unmatched. CDR1 and CDR2 from the germline V gene are MDHEN and SYDVKM. CDR3 length equals 16 residues. CDR3 residues: CASSGKAGRNTGELFF. CDR3 nucleotide sequence: TGTGCCAGCAGTGGTAAAGCGGGAAGGAACACCGGGGAGCTGTTTTTT.

This clone has only one observation. This chain joins TRBV4-1 and TRBJ1-4; the D gene is possibly TRBD1 (6 bases). Trimming removed 3 bases from V and 8 bases from J, with 16 bases in between. The CDR3 covers 15 residues. CDR1 and CDR2 from the germline V gene are MGHRA and YSYEKL. The chain's CDR3 is CASSQEPGVREKLFF. CDR3 DNA sequence: TGCGCCAGCAGCCAGGAACCAGGGGTTCGGGAAAAACTGTTTTTT.

CDR3: CASSLGARGSNQPQHF. DNA for the CDR3: TGTGCCAGCAGTTTGGGGGCCAGGGGCTCGAATCAGCCCCAGCATTTT. The rearrangement joins TRBV28 to TRBJ1-5, with a possible D match to TRBD1 (6 bases). With 3 bases removed from V and 4 bases from J, the gap between germline ends came to 16 bases. The CDR3 runs 16 residues. Germline V lookup: CDR1 MDHEN, CDR2 SYDVKM.

The chain has TRBV30 and TRBJ1-6; D remains unclear. CDR1 and CDR2 (germline): GTSNPN, SVGIG (reference sequence). V was shortened by 1 base and J by 7 bases, with 8 bases between the two germline ends. The CDR3 covers 13 residues. CDR3 in amino acids: CAWSARQNSPLHF. The CDR3 coding sequence is TGTGCCTGGAGTGCCAGACAAAATTCACCCCTCCACTTT.

The CDR3 bases are TGTGCCAGCAGTTTGGGGGGGCATAGCAATCAGCCCCAGCATTTT. This encodes CASSLGGHSNQPQHF. The chain recombines TRBV28 with TRBJ1-5, with D possibly being TRBD1 (6 bases). Trimming cost V 3 bases and J 0 bases, with 9 bases left between them. CDR3 length equals 15 residues. Germline CDR1 reads MDHEN; CDR2 reads SYDVKM. The full variable domain, its missing parts supplied by reference TRBV28 and TRBJ1-5, is DVKVTQSSRYLVKRTGEKVFLECVQDMDHENMFWYRQDPGLGLRLIYFSYDVKMKEKGDIPEGYSVSREKKERFSLILESASTNQTSMYLCASSLGGHSNQPQHFGDGTRLSIL.

J is TRBJ2-3 and V is TRBV4-3; unclear D gene. The CDR3 covers 15 residues. Trimming cost V 0 bases and J 2 bases, with 9 bases left between them. CDR1 and CDR2 (germline): LGHNA, YSLEER. The CDR3 DNA reads as TGCGCCAGCAGCCAAGATATACTGAACACAGATACGCAGTATTTT. Encoded protein: CASSQDILNTDTQYF.

J is TRBJ1-4 and V is TRBV9, with D unresolved. The V end was cut by 4 bases, the J end by 0 bases, with 13 bases between. This CDR3 spans 16 amino acids. The germline gives CDR1 SGDLS, CDR2 YYNGEE. The CDR3 bases are TGTGCCAGCAGCAGACCGCAGGTGCCAACTAATGAAAAACTGTTTTTT. Translating it yields CASSRPQVPTNEKLFF. The entire variable domain, with the rest obtained from reference TRBV9 and TRBJ1-4, is as follows: DSGVTQTPKHLITATGQRVTLRCSPRSGDLSVYWYQQSLDQGLQFLIQYYNGEERAKGNILERFSAQQFPDLHSELNLSSLELGDSALYFCASSRPQVPTNEKLFFGSGTQLSVL.

This chain links TRBV27 with TRBJ2-7; tentatively, D is TRBD1 (5 bases). The CDR3 is 13 residues long. The germline V and J ends were trimmed by 8 bases and 5 bases, with 16 bases remaining between them. Per the germline V gene, CDR1 is MNHEY and CDR2 is SMNVEV (reference sequence). The CDR3 reads CASSKGRGHEQYF. The CDR3 DNA is TGTGCCAGCTCCAAAGGAAGGGGCCACGAGCAGTACTTC.

The rearrangement links TRBV2 to TRBJ1-2; no reliable D call. Looked up from germline, CDR1 is SNHLY and CDR2 is FYNNEI. Trimming stripped 3 bases from V and 8 bases from J, with 7 bases between. The CDR3 length is 11 residues. The CDR3 is CASSEEVGYTF. For the CDR3, the DNA is TGTGCCAGCAGTGAGGAGGTCGGCTACACCTTC.

The rearrangement uses TRBV28 and TRBJ1-1; 8 nucleotides match TRBD1. J gave up 5 bases and V 8 bases, and 10 bases lay outside the gene matches. This CDR3 region has 14 residues. Germline assignment: CDR1 MDHEN and CDR2 SYDVKM. This CDR3 reads CASGIGQGWTEAFF. The CDR3 DNA follows: TGTGCCAGCGGAATCGGACAGGGTTGGACTGAAGCTTTCTTT.

CDR3 sequence reads: CASSRAGRGDYGYTF. CDR3 sequence (DNA): TGTGCCAGCAGCCGAGCGGGGCGAGGAGACTATGGCTACACCTTC. This rearrangement joins TRBV5-6 to TRBJ1-2; maybe TRBD1 (5 bases). V lost 4 bases, J lost 3 bases, and 16 bases lay in between. CDR3 length equals 15 residues. CDR1 SGHDT and CDR2 YYEEEE come from the germline V gene.

The chain joins TRBV14 to TRBJ1-3; no clear D. Germline lookup yields CDR1 SGHDN and CDR2 FVKESK. There are 14 residues in the CDR3. V lost 2 bases and J lost 1, with 6 bases in between. In DNA, the CDR3 is TGTGCCAGCAGCCAACAGTTATCTGGAAACACCATATATTTT. This codes for CASSQQLSGNTIYF.

This rearrangement joins TRBV27 to TRBJ1-1; D may be TRBD1 (5 bases). The CDR3 covers 12 residues. V lost 6 bases and J lost 5, with 10 bases in between. CDR1 MNHEY and CDR2 SMNVEV come from the germline V gene (reference sequence). Here the CDR3 DNA reads TGTGCCAGCAGCCGGGGGAGGACTGAAGCTTTCTTT. Translation: CASSRGRTEAFF.

In its sample, this clone was seen once. The chain employs TRBV7-9 and TRBJ1-1, with TRBD1 matching 10 bases. This CDR3 spans 15 amino acids. Germline CDR1 is SEHNR and CDR2 is FQNEAQ (reference sequence). The V and J ends lost 3 bases and 4 bases, in that order; junction bases with no gene match: 5. Written as DNA, the CDR3 is TGTGCCAGCAGCTTTCGGGACAGGGGAACCACTGAAGCTTTCTTT. Its protein product is CASSFRDRGTTEAFF.

The chain joins TRBV11-2 to TRBJ1-2, with D unresolved. The V gene's germline CDR1 is SGHAT and CDR2 FQNNGV. V was trimmed by 1 base and J by 7 bases, leaving 7 bases between them. CDR3 length: 12 residues. The CDR3 DNA reads TGTGCCAGCAGCTTAGTGGGCAGTGGCTACACCTTC. Protein sequence: CASSLVGSGYTF.

This clone has just one count. The rearrangement uses TRBV7-9 and TRBJ1-1; D possibly corresponds to TRBD1 (5 bases). Trimming left V 7 bases short and J 0 bases short, with 12 bases between. Germline values: CDR1 SEHNR, CDR2 FQNEAQ (reference sequence). The length of the CDR3 is 14 residues. In nucleotides, the CDR3 is TGTGCCAGCACCCCGACAGCCTTGAACACTGAAGCTTTCTTT. It yields the protein CASTPTALNTEAFF.

J is TRBJ2-5 and V is TRBV28; D perhaps matches TRBD1 (6 bases). The CDR3 is 15 amino acids. Germline V lookup: CDR1 MDHEN, CDR2 SYDVKM. Trimming took off 3 bases at V and 0 bases at J, with 11 bases between the two ends. The DNA of the CDR3 is TGTGCCAGCAGTTTTGCCAGGGGAGACCAAGAGACCCAGTACTTC. This gives the protein CASSFARGDQETQYF.

On this clone: An end of the junction does not agree with germline; a read error may underlie this. The rearrangement uses TRBV7-7 and TRBJ2-7, with TRBD2 matching 13 bases. Germline V CDR1 and CDR2: SSHAT, FNYEAQ (reference sequence). The CDR3 totals 14 residues. The CDR3 DNA sequence: TGTGCTAGCAGCCCCGGGACTAGCGGGATCGAGCAGTACTTC. Encoded protein: CASSPGTSGIEQYF.

The gene calls are TRBV6-5 and TRBJ2-1; 15 bases align to TRBD2. Unmatched junction bases numbered 4, after V lost 11 bases and J lost 5 bases. Germline CDR1 MNHEY, CDR2 SVGAGI. There are 14 residues in the CDR3. CDR3 residues: CASGLAGGNNEQFF. The CDR3 nucleotides are TGTGCCTCGGGACTAGCGGGAGGAAACAATGAGCAGTTCTTC.

The chain joins TRBV4-3 to TRBJ1-4, with D unclear. The CDR3 is 13 amino acids. Trimming cost V 0 bases and J 12 bases, with 11 bases left between them. Germline V gives CDR1 LGHNA, CDR2 YSLEER. CDR3 sequence: CASSQDVRNQLFF. CDR3 DNA sequence: TGCGCCAGCAGCCAAGATGTGCGAAATCAACTGTTTTTT.